These 24 T cell receptor beta chains originate from one sample sequenced in a study of T cells in women clearing cervical HPV infection. The assay was immunoSEQ multiplex PCR, and TCRdb's table has in-frame clones only and misses some. Its clone listing holds approximately 44,000 clones. Sequences were obtained from blood buffy coat. The origin of the receptors is a woman aged 18 to 75 with a cervical HPV16 infection that either progressed to CIN3+ or cleared (not recorded which).

In the case of this clone: The read ends 3 residues shy of where the CDR3 ends; the end is completed using the germline J gene. The gene calls are TRBV6-1 and TRBJ1-5; D is possibly TRBD1 (5 bases). The CDR3 runs to 16 residues. Trimming left V 1 base short and J 7 bases short, with 17 bases between. Germline V lookup: CDR1 MNHNS, CDR2 SASEGT. The CDR3 region is CASSEGLEGFEQPQHF. CDR3 DNA (partial): TGTGCCAGCAGTGAAGGGTTAGAGGGGTTCGAGCAGCCC.

Regarding this clone: The missing CDR3 end, 3 residues past where the read stops, is filled in from the germline J gene. The rearrangement uses TRBV18 and TRBJ1-1; TRBD1 is a possible D gene (5 bases). CDR1 and CDR2 from the germline V gene are KGHSH and LQKENI. V was clipped by 3 bases and J by 5 bases, with 16 bases between them. This CDR3 is 15 amino acids long. CDR3 in amino acids: CASSPVLGRETEAFF. The part of the CDR3 DNA that was read is TGTGCCAGCTCACCCGTTTTGGGCAGGGAGACTGAA.

Details on this clone: The CDR3 end falls 3 residues outside the read, so it is completed with the germline J gene. The chain joins TRBV28 to TRBJ1-1, with 10 bases identical to TRBD1. CDR1 MDHEN and CDR2 SYDVKM come from the germline V gene. The CDR3 is 15 residues long. CDR3 DNA, as far as it was read: TGTGCCAGCAGTTTACCCGGGACAGGGGCTATAGAA. This sequence encodes CASSLPGTGAIE. In full, the CDR3 is CASSLPGTGAIEAFF.

Turning to this clone: The read ends 3 residues early relative to the CDR3; the germline J gene fills the gap. This rearrangement joins TRBV20-1 to TRBJ2-7; 10 bases line up with TRBD2. The germline V gene has CDR1 DFQATT and CDR2 SNEGSKA (reference sequence). CDR3 length: 13 amino acids. Losses at the gene ends were 6 bases for V and 0 bases for J; bases not matched to a gene: 2. Incomplete CDR3 DNA: TGCAGTGCAACTAGCGGGGTCTCCTACGAG. Translation gives CSATSGVSYE. The entire CDR3 sequence reads CSATSGVSYEQYF.

As regards this clone: The read terminates 3 residues before the CDR3 end, so the remaining end is supplied by the germline J gene. The chain is built from TRBV5-1 and TRBJ1-3; D remains ambiguous. The germline V gene has CDR1 SGHRS and CDR2 YFSETQ. The CDR3 contains 14 residues. V was shortened by 0 bases and J by 3 bases, with 7 bases between the two germline ends. The CDR3: CASSLEAGGNTIYF. CDR3 bases read: TGCGCCAGCAGCTTGGAAGCGGGTGGAAACACC.

A remark on this clone: The read comes to an end 3 residues before the CDR3 does, leaving the germline J gene to fill in the end. The chain has TRBV5-1 and TRBJ2-7, with TRBD2 identical over 7 bases. The CDR3 contains 14 residues. Germline-derived CDR1 and CDR2 are SGHRS and YFSETQ. J was trimmed by 0 bases and V by 3 bases; bases with no gene match: 3. The part of the CDR3 DNA that was read is TGCGCCAGCAGCTCGGGACTACGCTCCTACGAG. This gives the protein CASSSGLRSYE. The entire CDR3 sequence reads CASSSGLRSYEQYF.

About this clone itself: The read ends 3 residues shy of where the CDR3 ends; the end is completed using the germline J gene. The rearrangement uses TRBV6-1 and TRBJ2-7; 7 nucleotides agree with TRBD1. The V gene's germline CDR1 is MNHNS and CDR2 SASEGT. The CDR3 has 16 amino acids. V lost 4 bases to trimming and J lost 4 bases; unmatched junction nucleotides: 13. CDR3 DNA, as far as it was read: TGTGCCAGCAGTGTTACGACCGGGACAGCTAATTACGAG. It is translated as CASSVTTGTANYE. The entire CDR3 protein reads CASSVTTGTANYEQYF.

Remarks on this clone: The read is 3 residues too short to cover the CDR3 end, so that end is filled in from the germline J gene. The V gene is TRBV2, the J gene TRBJ2-7; D is possibly TRBD1 (5 bases). The ends were cut back, 9 bases at V and 5 bases at J, with 17 bases in the middle. Germline V gene sequence: CDR1 SNHLY, CDR2 FYNNEI. This CDR3 is 13 amino acids long. The sequenced part of the CDR3 DNA is TGTGCCAGTAAGACAGAAAGTCACAACGAG. The encoded protein is CASKTESHNE. The full CDR3 is CASKTESHNEQYF.

Regarding this clone: Sequencing ends 3 residues short of the CDR3 end; the germline J gene provides the rest. The V call is TRBV5-5, the J call TRBJ1-2, with TRBD1 matching over 7 bases. V was clipped by 4 bases and J by 1 base; unmatched bases: 7. CDR3 length equals 15 residues. The germline CDR1 and CDR2 sequences are SGHKS and YYEKEE (reference sequence). The CDR3 sequence is CASSIPGGYNYGYTF. The covered CDR3 bases are TGTGCCAGCAGCATCCCAGGGGGATATAACTATGGC.

About this clone: With the read ending 3 residues before the CDR3 end, the germline J gene is used to fill in that end. The V call is TRBV28, the J call TRBJ1-4, with TRBD1 identical over 7 bases. The V gene's germline CDR1 is MDHEN and CDR2 SYDVKM. The CDR3 runs to 15 residues. V shed 1 base, J shed 7 bases, and the junction held 6 bases outside the gene matches. Partial CDR3 DNA: TGTGCCAGCAGTTTATCCGGGACAGCGAGTGAAAAA. Protein product: CASSLSGTASEK. The CDR3 reads in full as CASSLSGTASEKLFF.

A note on this clone: The CDR3 is cut off 3 residues early in the read; its end comes from the germline J gene. The chain employs TRBV11-2 and TRBJ1-3; D unclear. Germline V lookup: CDR1 SGHAT, CDR2 FQNNGV. CDR3 length equals 12 residues. The CDR3 here is CASSHTGYPIYF. The CDR3 DNA, read in part, is TGTGCCAGCAGTCATACCGGTTATCCC.

Turning to this clone: The DNA ends 3 residues before the CDR3 does, and the rest of the CDR3 is filled in from the germline J gene. The chain carries TRBV18 and TRBJ2-7; 13 positions match TRBD2. The germline CDR1 and CDR2 sequences are KGHSH and LQKENI. The CDR3 has 17 amino acids. J gave up 1 base and V 4 bases, and 7 bases lay outside the gene matches. CDR3 residues: CASSLNGLAGESYEQYF. CDR3 DNA, as far as it was read: TGTGCCAGCTCACTAAACGGACTAGCGGGAGAGTCCTACGAG.

As for this clone: The missing CDR3 end, 3 residues past where the read stops, is filled in from the germline J gene. The chain employs TRBV9 and TRBJ1-4; no firm D call. Between the trimmed V and J ends, which lost 1 base and 0 bases, there was a span of 7 bases. CDR3 length equals 15 residues. The V gene's germline CDR1 is SGDLS and CDR2 YYNGEE. The sequenced part of the CDR3 DNA is TGTGCCAGCAGCGTAACAGCCTCAACTAATGAAAAA. Residues: CASSVTASTNEK. The entire CDR3 reads CASSVTASTNEKLFF.

On this clone: The CDR3 goes on 3 residues after the read ends, and that part is filled in from the germline J gene. The gene calls are TRBV5-6 and TRBJ1-1, with unresolved D. V was clipped by 6 bases and J by 7 bases, with 16 bases between them. The germline gives CDR1 SGHDT, CDR2 YYEEEE. This CDR3 has 13 residues. Incomplete CDR3 DNA: TGTGCCAGCATTAAAGAATTAAGAGGTGAA. It yields the protein CASIKELRGE. The full CDR3 protein is CASIKELRGEAFF.

CDR3 region: CASSRFSSPLHF. The DNA read from the CDR3 is TGTGCCAGCAGCCGTTTTTCTTCACCC. This chain uses TRBV11-2 with TRBJ1-6; D gene ambiguous. The read finishes 3 residues shy of the CDR3 end, and the germline J gene is used to complete it. The CDR3 extends over 12 amino acids. Per the germline V gene, CDR1 is SGHAT and CDR2 is FQNNGV. V was clipped by 5 bases and J by 9 bases, with 8 bases between them.

As to this clone: The missing CDR3 end, 3 residues past where the read stops, is filled in from the germline J gene. The chain links TRBV5-4 to TRBJ2-5; D not certain. Deletions cut 5 bases from V and 5 bases from J, with 13 bases between. This CDR3 contains 13 residues. The germline V gene has CDR1 SGHNT and CDR2 YYREEE (reference sequence). The covered CDR3 bases are TGTGCCAGCAGGTTCGGTAATATGGAGACC. Its protein is CASRFGNMET. The entire CDR3 protein reads CASRFGNMETQYF.

A word on this clone: The read terminates 3 residues before the CDR3 end, so the remaining end is supplied by the germline J gene. The V call is TRBV2, the J call TRBJ1-3; D not resolved. From germline, CDR1 is SNHLY and CDR2 FYNNEI. V lost 3 bases, J lost 0 bases, and 9 bases lay in between. CDR3 length: 15 residues. The sequenced CDR3 bases are TGTGCCAGCAGTGAGAGGGTGAGCTCTGGAAACACC. Its translation: CASSERVSSGNT. The CDR3 reads in full as CASSERVSSGNTIYF.

On this clone itself: Read sequence stops 3 residues before the CDR3 end, and the germline J gene provides the missing end. This chain connects TRBV5-1 to TRBJ1-1, with 7 bases lining up with TRBD1. There are 14 residues in the CDR3. The germline gives CDR1 SGHRS, CDR2 YFSETQ. The V gene end was trimmed by 7 bases and the J gene end by 1 base; junction bases not matched to a gene: 7. The CDR3 sequence: CASGLGGQNTEAFF. The sequenced CDR3 bases are TGCGCCAGCGGGTTAGGGGGCCAGAACACTGAA.

Remarks on this clone: The CDR3 end lies 3 residues beyond the end of the read and is filled in from the germline J gene. The chain combines TRBV20-1 with TRBJ2-2; 11 bases map to TRBD2. Germline trimming cut 4 bases from V and 3 bases from J; bases unmatched to any gene: 4. The CDR3 loop spans 15 amino acids. Germline V gene lookup returns CDR1 DFQATT and CDR2 SNEGSKA (reference sequence). The DNA read from the CDR3 is TGCAGTGCTATGATTAGCGGGAGGGACACCGGGGAG. Encoded protein: CSAMISGRDTGE. The full CDR3 sequence reads CSAMISGRDTGELFF.

In regard to this clone: The read falls 3 residues short of the CDR3 end, and the missing part is taken from the germline J gene. The rearrangement joins TRBV7-9 to TRBJ1-1; a weak D match, TRBD1 (6 bases). Germline CDR1 is SEHNR and CDR2 is FQNEAQ (reference sequence). V dropped 4 bases and J dropped 1 base, with 13 bases sitting between them. This CDR3 contains 15 residues. CDR3 sequence reads: CASSSPGTSNTEAFF. The DNA read from the CDR3 is TGTGCCAGCAGCTCGCCCGGGACATCGAACACTGAA. The entire variable domain, with the rest obtained from reference TRBV7-9 and TRBJ1-1, is as follows: DTGVSQNPRHKITKRGQNVTFRCDPISEHNRLYWYRQTLGQGPEFLTYFQNEAQLEKSRLLSDRFSAERPKGSFSTLEIQRTEQGDSAMYLCASSSPGTSNTEAFFGQGTRLTVV.

Remarks on this clone: The read halts 3 residues ahead of the CDR3 end, with the missing end drawn from the germline J gene. The V gene is TRBV6-1, the J gene TRBJ1-5, with 7 bases identical to TRBD1. The germline CDR1 and CDR2 sequences are MNHNS and SASEGT. J gave up 4 bases and V 2 bases, and 8 bases lay outside the gene matches. This CDR3 is built from 16 residues. The CDR3 spells CASSERGGTANQPQHF. CDR3 DNA, as far as it was read: TGTGCCAGCAGTGAACGAGGAGGGACAGCTAATCAGCCC.

Worth noting for this clone: The read terminates 3 residues ahead of where the CDR3 ends, so the germline J gene completes it. The chain has TRBV11-2 and TRBJ1-1; tentatively, D is TRBD1 (5 bases). The CDR3 contains 15 residues. Germline loops: CDR1 SGHAT, CDR2 FQNNGV. V was shortened by 2 bases and J by 3 bases, with 13 bases between the two germline ends. The CDR3 loop is CASSLFISGDTEAFF. The DNA read from the CDR3 is TGTGCCAGCAGCTTATTTATATCGGGGGACACTGAA. The entire variable domain, with the rest obtained from reference TRBV11-2 and TRBJ1-1, is as follows: EAGVAQSPRYKIIEKRQSVAFWCNPISGHATLYWYQQILGQGPKLLIQFQNNGVVDDSQLPKDRFSAERLKGVDSTLKIQPAKLEDSAVYLCASSLFISGDTEAFFGQGTRLTVV.

With respect to this clone: With the read ending 3 residues before the CDR3 end, the germline J gene is used to fill in that end. The rearrangement joins TRBV7-9 to TRBJ2-2; D is uncertain. The CDR3 totals 13 residues. Germline V gene data show CDR1 as SEHNR and CDR2 as FQNEAQ (reference sequence). The V end was cut by 1 base, the J end by 6 bases, with 6 bases between. This CDR3 is CASSLVGSGELFF. CDR3 DNA (partial): TGTGCCAGCAGCTTAGTCGGGTCCGGGGAG.

As regards this clone: The read falls 3 residues short of the CDR3 end, and the missing part is taken from the germline J gene. The chain uses TRBV2 and TRBJ1-1, with D maybe TRBD1 (5 bases). From germline, CDR1 is SNHLY and CDR2 FYNNEI. The CDR3 spans 14 residues. Trimming took 7 bases from V and 2 from J, leaving 14 bases between them. Incomplete CDR3 DNA: TGTGCCAGCACAGGACAAAACCTAAACACTGAA. This translates into CASTGQNLNTE. The CDR3 in its entirety is CASTGQNLNTEAFF.